This TCR beta chain was identified during a study of cytomegalovirus exposure and HLA in healthy donors. Whole-study findings and limits: Among immune exposure information, only CMV serostatus was available.

The V end was cut by 6 bases, the J end by 4 bases, with 17 bases between. CDR1 and CDR2 from the germline V gene are SGHTA and FQGNSA. The length of the CDR3 is 15 residues. Worth noting for this clone: Its specificity is not known.

PCR amplification relied on 60 Vbeta primers (plus 13 Jbeta primers). TCRdb's copy holds only in-frame clones and misses some; the assay was immunoSEQ multiplex PCR. The sample lists 100,000 to 150,000 clones, 60% to 80% occurring once. This sequence was found in a man aged 50 or older in good health and CMV-seropositive. The J gene is TRBJ2-3, the V gene TRBV7-2; D may be TRBD1 (5 bases). Sequencing was performed on PBMCs. This CDR3 reads CASSFVQGGADTQYF. CDR3 sequence (DNA): TGTGCCAGCAGTTTTGTTCAGGGTGGGGCAGATACGCAGTATTTT.